Below are 8 T cell receptor beta chains sequenced from a single sample in a study of CD8+CD57+ T cells in acquired aplastic anemia. Genomic DNA provided the template from which TCR beta VDJ and CDR3 profiles were obtained. One entry per CDR3 protein, called by TCRdb with MiXCR from the reads. The sample consists of 150,000 to 200,000 distinct CDR3 sequences, roughly two thirds of them appearing once. The patients chosen for sequencing had shown expansion of CD8+CD57+ cells (detected by flow cytometry). Input material: sorted CD4+, CD8+, or CD8+CD57+ T cells (not recorded which) from PBMCs. The source is a human donor with aplastic anemia.

The chain combines TRBV19 with TRBJ2-5; 8 nucleotides line up with TRBD2. Trimming took 5 bases from V and 1 from J; bases not matched to a gene: 18. This CDR3 spans 19 amino acids. From germline, CDR1 is LNHDA and CDR2 SQIVND (reference sequence). CDR3 nucleotides: TGTGCCAGTAGTCCCAACCACGGGGGGGGCGAATCCTTCCAAGAGACCCAGTACTTC. Its protein product is CASSPNHGGGESFQETQYF. The full variable domain, completed using reference TRBV19 and TRBJ2-5, is DGGITQSPKYLFRKEGQNVTLSCEQNLNHDAMYWYRQDPGQGLRLIYYSQIVNDFQKGDIAEGYSVSREKKESFPLTVTSAQKNPTAFYLCASSPNHGGGESFQETQYFGPGTRLLVL.

This sequence joins TRBV20-1 and TRBJ2-7; 9 bases line up with TRBD1. V lost 6 bases and J lost 0; bases outside the gene matches: 3. Looked up from germline, CDR1 is DFQATT and CDR2 is SNEGSKA (reference sequence). The CDR3 contains 13 residues. DNA of the CDR3: TGCAGTGCCCCGACAGGGGGCTCCTACGAGCAGTACTTC. Encoded protein: CSAPTGGSYEQYF.

The table lists this clonotype with a few counts. The V gene is TRBV5-1, the J gene TRBJ2-7; 9 nucleotides align to TRBD1. V dropped 4 bases and J dropped 3; count of bases not matched to a gene: 5. This CDR3 has 14 residues. Germline loops: CDR1 SGHRS, CDR2 YFSETQ. CDR3 bases: TGCGCCAGCAGCGCGCCGGGACAGGGCTACGAGCAGTACTTC. This translates into CASSAPGQGYEQYF.

A word on this clonotype: Given a much more abundant clone one base away, this may be a read error. V gene TRBV5-6 combines with J gene TRBJ1-2; no firm D call. The CDR3 has 16 residues. Germline V gene data show CDR1 as SGHDT and CDR2 as YYEEEE. Between the trimmed V and J ends, which lost 0 bases and 0 bases, there was a span of 12 bases. CDR3 sequence: CASSLDSDNPNYGYTF. The CDR3 DNA is TGTGCCAGCAGCTTGGACAGCGATAACCCTAACTATGGCTACACCTTC.

The chain combines TRBV7-2 with TRBJ2-7; a possible D gene is TRBD2 (5 bases). Germline CDR1 is SGHTA and CDR2 is FQGNSA. Trimming cost V 5 bases and J 3 bases, with 14 bases left between them. CDR3 length equals 14 residues. The CDR3 nucleotides read TGTGCCAGCAGCCGGGAAAGTCGGGTCTACGAGCAGTACTTC. It encodes CASSRESRVYEQYF.

The chain has TRBV7-9 and TRBJ2-7; D gene uncertain. V gave up 8 bases and J gave up 3 bases, with 17 bases separating them. The germline gives CDR1 SEHNR, CDR2 FQNEAQ (reference sequence). The CDR3 loop spans 14 amino acids. This CDR3 is CASRIRAANYEQYF. The CDR3 coding sequence is TGTGCCAGCCGAATCCGGGCCGCCAACTACGAGCAGTACTTC.

Remarks on this clonotype: An end of the junction differs from the germline gene, which may be a read error. This sequence joins TRBV4-3 and TRBJ2-7; D is perhaps TRBD1 (6 bases). This CDR3 has 14 residues. CDR1 and CDR2 from the germline V gene are LGHNA and YSLEER. CDR3 sequence (DNA): TGCGCCAGCAGCCAGGACAGTATCTCCTACGAACAGTACTTC. Protein: CASSQDSISYEQYF.

The chain combines TRBV15 with TRBJ2-7; no firm D call. Trimming took 3 bases from V and 7 from J, leaving 13 bases between them. Germline V gene data show CDR1 as LNHNV and CDR2 as YYDKDF (reference sequence). The CDR3 length is 13 residues. As DNA, the CDR3 is TGTGCCACCAGCAGGGCGTTTCTAGAGGAGCAGTACTTC. Amino acid sequence: CATSRAFLEEQYF. The full variable domain, with the rest looked up from reference TRBV15 and TRBJ2-7, is DAMVIQNPRYQVTQFGKPVTLSCSQTLNHNVMYWYQQKSSQAPKLLFHYYDKDFNNEADTPDNFQSRRPNTSFCFLDIRSPGLGDTAMYLCATSRAFLEEQYFGPGTRLTVT.